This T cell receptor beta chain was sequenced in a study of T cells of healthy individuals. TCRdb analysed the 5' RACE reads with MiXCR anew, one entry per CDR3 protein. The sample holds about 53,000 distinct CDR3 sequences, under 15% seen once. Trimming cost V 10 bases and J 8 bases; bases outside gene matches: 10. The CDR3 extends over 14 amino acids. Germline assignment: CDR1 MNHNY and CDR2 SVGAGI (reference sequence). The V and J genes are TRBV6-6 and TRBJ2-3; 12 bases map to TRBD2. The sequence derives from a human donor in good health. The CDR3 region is CATQTSGGQGTQYF. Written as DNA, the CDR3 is TGTGCCACCCAGACTAGCGGGGGTCAAGGTACGCAGTATTTT.